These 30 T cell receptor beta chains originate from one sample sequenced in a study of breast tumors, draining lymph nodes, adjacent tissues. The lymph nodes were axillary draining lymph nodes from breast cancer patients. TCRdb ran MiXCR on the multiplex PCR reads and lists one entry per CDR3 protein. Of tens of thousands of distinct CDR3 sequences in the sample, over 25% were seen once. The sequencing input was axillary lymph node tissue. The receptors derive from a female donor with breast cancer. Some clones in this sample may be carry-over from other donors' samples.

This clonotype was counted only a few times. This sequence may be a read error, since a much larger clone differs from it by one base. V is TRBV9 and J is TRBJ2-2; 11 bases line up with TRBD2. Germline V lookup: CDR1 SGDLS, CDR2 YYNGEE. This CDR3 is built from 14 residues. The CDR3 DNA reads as TGTGCCAGCGGACTAGCGGGTATCTCCGGGGAGCCGTTTTTT. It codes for CASGLAGISGEPFF.

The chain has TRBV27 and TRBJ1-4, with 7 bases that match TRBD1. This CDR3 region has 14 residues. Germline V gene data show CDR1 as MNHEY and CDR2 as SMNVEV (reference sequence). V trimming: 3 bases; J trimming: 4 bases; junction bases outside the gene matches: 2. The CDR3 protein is CASSFSGGNEKLFF. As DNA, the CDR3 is TGTGCCAGCAGTTTTTCAGGGGGTAATGAAAAACTGTTTTTT.

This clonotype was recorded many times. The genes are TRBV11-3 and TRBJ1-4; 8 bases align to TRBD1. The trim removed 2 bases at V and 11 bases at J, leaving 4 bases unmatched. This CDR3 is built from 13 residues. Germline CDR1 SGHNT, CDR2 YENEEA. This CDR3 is CASSLQGAGKLFF. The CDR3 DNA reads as TGTGCCAGCAGCTTACAGGGGGCTGGGAAACTGTTTTTT.

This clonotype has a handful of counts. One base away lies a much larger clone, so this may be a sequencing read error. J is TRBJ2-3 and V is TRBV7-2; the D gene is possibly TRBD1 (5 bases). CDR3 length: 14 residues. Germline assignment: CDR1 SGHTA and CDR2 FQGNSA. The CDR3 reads CAGSVFRGTDTQYF. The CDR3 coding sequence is TGTGCCGGCAGCGTTTTCAGGGGCACAGATACGCAGTATTTT.

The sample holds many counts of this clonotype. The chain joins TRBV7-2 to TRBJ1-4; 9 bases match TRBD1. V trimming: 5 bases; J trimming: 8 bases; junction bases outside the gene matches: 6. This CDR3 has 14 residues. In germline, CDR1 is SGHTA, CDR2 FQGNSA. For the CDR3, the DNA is TGTGCCAGCAGCAACACAGGGGGCGGGGAAAAACTGTTTTTT. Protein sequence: CASSNTGGGEKLFF.

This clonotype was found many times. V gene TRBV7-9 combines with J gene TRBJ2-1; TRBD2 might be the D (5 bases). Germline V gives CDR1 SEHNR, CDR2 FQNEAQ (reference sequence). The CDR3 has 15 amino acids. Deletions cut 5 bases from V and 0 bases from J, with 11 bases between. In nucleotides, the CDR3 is TGTGCCAGCAGCGCGGACTGGGACTCCTACAATGAGCAGTTCTTC. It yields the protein CASSADWDSYNEQFF.

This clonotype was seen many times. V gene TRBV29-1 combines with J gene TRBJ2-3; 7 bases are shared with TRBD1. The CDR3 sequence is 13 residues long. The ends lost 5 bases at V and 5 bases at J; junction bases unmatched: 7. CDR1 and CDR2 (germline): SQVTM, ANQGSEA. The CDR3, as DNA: TGCAGCGTTCAGGGGGTAGGAGGAGATACGCAGTATTTT. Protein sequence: CSVQGVGGDTQYF.

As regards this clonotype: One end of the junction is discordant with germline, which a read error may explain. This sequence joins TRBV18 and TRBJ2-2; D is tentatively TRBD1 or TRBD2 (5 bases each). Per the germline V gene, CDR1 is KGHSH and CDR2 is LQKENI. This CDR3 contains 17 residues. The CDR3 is CASSPGQGITDTGELFF. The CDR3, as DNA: TGTGCCAGCTCACCCGGGCAGGGCATCACGGACACCGGGGAGCTGTTTTTC.

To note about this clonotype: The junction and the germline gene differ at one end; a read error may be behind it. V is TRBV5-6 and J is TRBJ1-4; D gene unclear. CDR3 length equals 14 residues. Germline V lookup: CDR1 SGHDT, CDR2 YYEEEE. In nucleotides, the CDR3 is TGTGCCGGTGCCAGAGGATCGACTAATGAAAAACTGTTTTTC. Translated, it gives CAGARGSTNEKLFF.

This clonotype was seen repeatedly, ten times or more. This chain's CDR3 is CSVEGGGRPDGEQYF. CDR3 DNA sequence: TGCAGCGTTGAAGGCGGCGGGCGTCCTGACGGCGAGCAGTACTTC. The J gene is TRBJ2-7, the V gene TRBV29-1, with D perhaps TRBD2 (5 bases). The ends were cut back, 1 base at V and 6 bases at J, with 19 bases in the middle. This CDR3 is built from 15 residues. Germline loops: CDR1 SQVTM, CDR2 ANQGSEA.

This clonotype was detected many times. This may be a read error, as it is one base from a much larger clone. CDR3 in DNA: TGCAGTGCTAGTAGACAGAGAAGCTCCTCCGAGCAGTACTTC. Encoded protein: CSASRQRSSSEQYF. The chain is built from TRBV20-1 and TRBJ2-7, with D perhaps matching TRBD1 (5 bases). Germline V gene lookup returns CDR1 DFQATT and CDR2 SNEGSKA (reference sequence). The CDR3 is made up of 14 amino acids.

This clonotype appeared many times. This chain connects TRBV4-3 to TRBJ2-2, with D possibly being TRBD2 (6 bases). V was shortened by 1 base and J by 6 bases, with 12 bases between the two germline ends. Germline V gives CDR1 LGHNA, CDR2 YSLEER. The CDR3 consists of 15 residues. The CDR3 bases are TGCGCCAGCAGCCAAGCAGGAGGGCCCCCCGGGGAGCTGTTTTTT. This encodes CASSQAGGPPGELFF.

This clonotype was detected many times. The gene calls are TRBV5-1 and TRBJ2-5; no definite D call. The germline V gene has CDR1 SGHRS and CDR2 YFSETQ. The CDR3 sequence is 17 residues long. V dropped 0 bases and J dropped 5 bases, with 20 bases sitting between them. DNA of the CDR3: TGCGCCAGCAGCTTGGGGATATACCGGGCTCGCAGGGAGACCCAGTACTTC. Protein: CASSLGIYRARRETQYF. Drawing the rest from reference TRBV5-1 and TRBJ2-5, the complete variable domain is KAGVTQTPRYLIKTRGQQVTLSCSPISGHRSVSWYQQTPGQGLQFLFEYFSETQRNKGNFPGRFSGRQFSNSRSEMNVSTLELGDSALYLCASSLGIYRARRETQYFGPGTRLLVL.

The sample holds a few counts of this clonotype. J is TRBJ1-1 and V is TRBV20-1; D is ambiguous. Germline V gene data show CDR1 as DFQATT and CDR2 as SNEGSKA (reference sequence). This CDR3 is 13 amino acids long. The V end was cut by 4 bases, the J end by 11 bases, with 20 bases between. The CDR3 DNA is TGCAGTGCTATACCGGCAGCGAAAGAAAAGGCTTTCTTT. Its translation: CSAIPAAKEKAFF.

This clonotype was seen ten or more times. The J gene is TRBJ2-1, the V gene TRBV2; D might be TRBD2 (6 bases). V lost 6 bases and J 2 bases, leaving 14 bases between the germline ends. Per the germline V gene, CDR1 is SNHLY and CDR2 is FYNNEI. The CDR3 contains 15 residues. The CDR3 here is CASRTSRGAYNEQFF. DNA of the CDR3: TGTGCCAGCAGGACTAGTCGAGGAGCCTACAATGAGCAGTTCTTC.

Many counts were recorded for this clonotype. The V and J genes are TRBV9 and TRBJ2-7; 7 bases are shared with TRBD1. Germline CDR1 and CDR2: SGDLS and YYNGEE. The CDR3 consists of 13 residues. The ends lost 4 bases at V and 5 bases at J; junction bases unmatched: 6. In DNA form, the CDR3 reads TGTGCCAGCAGCACGGGACAGTTCAACGAGCAGTACTTC. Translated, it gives CASSTGQFNEQYF.

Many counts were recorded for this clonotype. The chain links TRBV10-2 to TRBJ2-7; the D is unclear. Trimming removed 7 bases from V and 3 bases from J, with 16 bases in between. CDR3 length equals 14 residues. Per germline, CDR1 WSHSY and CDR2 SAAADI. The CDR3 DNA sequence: TGCGCCAGCACCGTAACGGCCATTTACTACGAGCAGTACTTC. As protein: CASTVTAIYYEQYF.

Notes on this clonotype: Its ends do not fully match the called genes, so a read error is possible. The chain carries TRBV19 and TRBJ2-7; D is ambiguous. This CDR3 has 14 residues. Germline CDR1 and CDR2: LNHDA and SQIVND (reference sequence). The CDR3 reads CTSSISVSSYEQYF. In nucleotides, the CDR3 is TGTACCAGTAGCATCTCCGTAAGCTCCTACGAGCAGTACTTC.

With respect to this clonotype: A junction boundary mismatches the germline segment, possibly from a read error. The CDR3 bases are TGTGCCAGCGGCTTAAGTGGGGCTGCGAGTGAGACCCAGCACTTC. This sequence encodes CASGLSGAASETQHF. The chain is built from TRBV7-9 and TRBJ2-5; D might be TRBD1 (5 bases). The germline gives CDR1 SEHNR, CDR2 FQNEAQ (reference sequence). CDR3 length: 15 amino acids.

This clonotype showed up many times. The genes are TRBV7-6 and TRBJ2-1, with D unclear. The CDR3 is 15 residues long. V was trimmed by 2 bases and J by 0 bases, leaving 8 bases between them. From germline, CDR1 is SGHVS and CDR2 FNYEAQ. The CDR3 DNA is TGTGCCAGCAGCTTATTAGCTTCCTCCTACAATGAGCAGTTCTTC. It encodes CASSLLASSYNEQFF. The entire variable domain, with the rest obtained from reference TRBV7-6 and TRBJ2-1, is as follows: GAGVSQSPRYKVTKRGQDVALRCDPISGHVSLYWYRQALGQGPEFLTYFNYEAQQDKSGLPNDRFSAERPEGSISTLTIQRTEQRDSAMYRCASSLLASSYNEQFFGPGTRLTVL.

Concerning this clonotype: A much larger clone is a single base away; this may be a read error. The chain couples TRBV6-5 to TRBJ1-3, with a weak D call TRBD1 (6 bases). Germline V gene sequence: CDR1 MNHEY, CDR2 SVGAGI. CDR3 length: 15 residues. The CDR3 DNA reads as TGTGCCAGCAGCACCCGGGGGGCCTCTGGAAACACCGTATATTTT. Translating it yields CASSTRGASGNTVYF.

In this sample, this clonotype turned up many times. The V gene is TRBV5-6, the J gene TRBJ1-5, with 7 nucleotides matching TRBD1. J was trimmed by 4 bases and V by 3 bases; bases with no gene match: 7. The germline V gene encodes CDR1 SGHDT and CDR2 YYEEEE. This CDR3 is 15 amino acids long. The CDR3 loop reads CASSWGGQSNQPQHF. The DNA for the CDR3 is TGTGCCAGCAGCTGGGGGGGACAGTCTAATCAGCCCCAGCATTTT.

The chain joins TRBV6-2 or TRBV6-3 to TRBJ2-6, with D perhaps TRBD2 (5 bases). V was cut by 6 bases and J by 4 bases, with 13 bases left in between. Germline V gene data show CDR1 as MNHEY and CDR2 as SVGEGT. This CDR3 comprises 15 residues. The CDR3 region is CASRPRGAGANVLTF. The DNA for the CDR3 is TGTGCCAGCAGGCCACGGGGAGCAGGGGCCAACGTCCTGACTTTC.

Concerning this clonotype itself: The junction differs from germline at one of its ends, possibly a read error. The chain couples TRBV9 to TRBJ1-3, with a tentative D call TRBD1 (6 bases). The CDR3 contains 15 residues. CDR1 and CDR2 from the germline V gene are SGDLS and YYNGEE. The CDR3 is CASSFGQPTGNTIHF. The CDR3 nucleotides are TGTGCCAGCAGCTTCGGACAGCCGACTGGAAACACCATACATTTT.

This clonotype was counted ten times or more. CDR3 region: CATSGGQGASEAFF. The CDR3 DNA sequence: TGTGCCACCAGCGGTGGACAGGGGGCATCTGAAGCTTTCTTT. V and J are TRBV15 and TRBJ1-1, with 11 bases lining up with TRBD1. The CDR3 is made up of 14 amino acids. The germline V gene encodes CDR1 LNHNV and CDR2 YYDKDF (reference sequence). With 5 bases clipped from V and 6 bases from J, the junction kept 5 bases outside the gene matches. Supplemented by reference TRBV15 and TRBJ1-1, the full variable domain reads DAMVIQNPRYQVTQFGKPVTLSCSQTLNHNVMYWYQQKSSQAPKLLFHYYDKDFNNEADTPDNFQSRRPNTSFCFLDIRSPGLGDTAMYLCATSGGQGASEAFFGQGTRLTVV.

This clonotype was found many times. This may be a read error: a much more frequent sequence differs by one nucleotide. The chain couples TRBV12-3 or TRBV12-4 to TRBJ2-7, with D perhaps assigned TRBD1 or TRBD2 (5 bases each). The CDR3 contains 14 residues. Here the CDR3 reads CASSLRDDSYEQCF. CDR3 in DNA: TGTGCCAGCAGCCTCCGGGACGACTCCTACGAGCAGTGCTTC.

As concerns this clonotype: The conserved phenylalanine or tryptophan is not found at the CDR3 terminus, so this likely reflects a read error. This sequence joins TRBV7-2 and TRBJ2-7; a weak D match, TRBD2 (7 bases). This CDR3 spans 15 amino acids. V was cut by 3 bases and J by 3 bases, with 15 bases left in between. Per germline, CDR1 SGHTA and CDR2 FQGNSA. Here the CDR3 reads CASSLEQGGGYEQYL. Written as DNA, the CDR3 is TGTGCCAGCAGCTTGGAACAGGGCGGGGGCTACGAGCAGTACCTC.

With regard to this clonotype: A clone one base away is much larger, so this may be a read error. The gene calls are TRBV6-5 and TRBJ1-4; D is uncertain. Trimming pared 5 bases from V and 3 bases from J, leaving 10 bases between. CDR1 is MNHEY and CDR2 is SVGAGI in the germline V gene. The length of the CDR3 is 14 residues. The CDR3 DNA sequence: TGTGCCAGCAGTCCGGTCAAATCTAATGAAAAACTGTTTTTT. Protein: CASSPVKSNEKLFF.

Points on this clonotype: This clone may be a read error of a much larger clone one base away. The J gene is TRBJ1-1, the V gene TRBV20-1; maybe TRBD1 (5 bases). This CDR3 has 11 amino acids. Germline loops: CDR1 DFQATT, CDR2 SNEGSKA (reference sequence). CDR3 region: CSAGGNTEASF. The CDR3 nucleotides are TGCAGTGCTGGGGGGAACACTGAAGCTTCCTTT.

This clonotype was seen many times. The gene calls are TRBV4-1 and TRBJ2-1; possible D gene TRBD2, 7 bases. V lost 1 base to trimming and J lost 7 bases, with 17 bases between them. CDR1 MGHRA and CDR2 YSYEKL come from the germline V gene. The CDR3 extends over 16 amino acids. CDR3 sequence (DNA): TGCGCCAGCAGCCAAGTCGGGAGGACAGCTACGAATGAGCAGTTCTTC. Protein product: CASSQVGRTATNEQFF.